The 20 T cell receptor beta chains given below trace back to one sample, sequenced in a study of cytomegalovirus exposure and HLA in healthy donors. TCRdb keeps only in-frame clones here, not all; method: immunoSEQ multiplex PCR. The top ten clones hold about 14% of a sample with a few hundred thousand clones, around four fifths of them seen once. Sequencing was done on a sample of PBMCs. These receptors were collected from a woman between 25 and 40 years old in good health and CMV-seropositive.

In its sample, this clone was seen once. CDR3 bases: TGTGCCAGTAGTATTACGGGGGCCAACACTGAAGCTTTCTTT. As protein: CASSITGANTEAFF. V and J are TRBV19 and TRBJ1-1; perhaps TRBD1 as D (6 bases). The V gene's germline CDR1 is LNHDA and CDR2 SQIVND (reference sequence). The CDR3 extends over 14 amino acids. Trimming left V 3 bases short and J 2 bases short, with 10 bases between.

The CDR3 region has the DNA TGTGCCAGCAGTGAGCAGGGAGTTGGGCGTCAGCCCCAGCATTTT. The encoded protein is CASSEQGVGRQPQHF. J is TRBJ1-5 and V is TRBV6-1; a weak D match, TRBD1 (5 bases). V was clipped by 3 bases and J by 6 bases, with 15 bases between them. Germline loops: CDR1 MNHNS, CDR2 SASEGT. The CDR3 contains 15 residues.

The chain links TRBV30 to TRBJ2-7, with 8 bases lining up with TRBD2. The CDR3 loop spans 15 amino acids. V lost 3 bases and J lost 0; bases outside the gene matches: 7. CDR1 GTSNPN and CDR2 SVGIG come from the germline V gene (reference sequence). The CDR3 bases are TGTGCCTGGAGGATTGGCGGGGGGAGCTCCTACGAGCAGTACTTC. Protein: CAWRIGGGSSYEQYF. The full variable domain, completed using reference TRBV30 and TRBJ2-7, is SQTIHQWPATLVQPVGSPLSLECTVEGTSNPNLYWYRQAAGRGLQLLFYSVGIGQISSEVPQNLSASRPQDRQFILSSKKLLLSDSGFYLCAWRIGGGSSYEQYFGPGTRLTVT.

The chain links TRBV2 to TRBJ1-3; tentative D call: TRBD1 (6 bases). Germline assignment: CDR1 SNHLY and CDR2 FYNNEI. Trimming took 4 bases from V and 4 from J, leaving 11 bases between them. The length of the CDR3 is 14 residues. Here the CDR3 reads CASSGPGGGNTIYF. DNA for the CDR3: TGTGCCAGCAGTGGCCCCGGGGGCGGAAACACCATATATTTT.

This clone has more than one count but fewer than ten. The chain couples TRBV28 to TRBJ2-7, with a possible D match to TRBD1 (5 bases). V dropped 3 bases and J dropped 1 base, with 7 bases sitting between them. This CDR3 is 13 amino acids long. In germline, CDR1 is MDHEN, CDR2 SYDVKM. The CDR3 region has the DNA TGTGCCAGCAGTTTGGGGCCATCCTACGAGCAGTACTTC. Translated, it gives CASSLGPSYEQYF.

In this sample, this clone turned up once. This chain joins TRBV5-1 and TRBJ2-1; the match to TRBD2 covers 10 bases. CDR1 is SGHRS and CDR2 is YFSETQ in the germline V gene. Losses at the gene ends were 6 bases for V and 5 bases for J; bases not matched to a gene: 8. CDR3 size: 15 residues. Here the CDR3 reads CASKYTGTSDNEQFF. In nucleotides, the CDR3 is TGCGCCAGCAAATATACCGGGACTAGCGACAATGAGCAGTTCTTC.

The CDR3 spells CASSDGTTGVGGEQYF. The CDR3 region has the DNA TGTGCCAGCAGCGATGGGACGACGGGGGTTGGGGGTGAGCAGTACTTC. The chain has TRBV7-9 and TRBJ2-7, with D maybe TRBD2 (6 bases). Germline CDR1 reads SEHNR; CDR2 reads FQNEAQ (reference sequence). V dropped 5 bases and J dropped 7 bases, with 24 bases sitting between them. There are 16 residues in the CDR3.

The gene calls are TRBV30 and TRBJ2-7, with 9 nucleotides matching TRBD1. The germline gives CDR1 GTSNPN, CDR2 SVGIG (reference sequence). V shed 2 bases, J shed 6 bases, and the junction held 8 bases outside the gene matches. The CDR3 runs 14 residues. The CDR3 nucleotides are TGTGCCTGGAGTCGGGACAGGGTGATACCCGAGCAGTACTTC. Encoded protein: CAWSRDRVIPEQYF.

This chain uses TRBV27 with TRBJ2-1; no reliable D call. The CDR3 is made up of 16 amino acids. The germline V and J ends were trimmed by 4 bases and 0 bases, with 13 bases remaining between them. Germline CDR1 MNHEY, CDR2 SMNVEV (reference sequence). DNA for the CDR3: TGTGCCAGCAGTTCCCATAGTCAGCCCTCCTACAATGAGCAGTTCTTC. Amino acids: CASSSHSQPSYNEQFF.

This chain uses TRBV10-1 with TRBJ2-7; D call uncertain. Trimming removed 2 bases at V and 0 bases at J, with 8 bases between. This CDR3 has 14 amino acids. Per the germline V gene, CDR1 is WNHNN and CDR2 is SYGVQD (reference sequence). CDR3 amino acids: CASSEGGDSYEQYF. As DNA, the CDR3 is TGCGCCAGCAGTGAGGGTGGGGACTCCTACGAGCAGTACTTC.

This sequence joins TRBV6-1 and TRBJ2-7, with TRBD2 matching over 7 bases. The CDR3 length is 16 residues. Germline values: CDR1 MNHNS, CDR2 SASEGT. V dropped 4 bases and J dropped 0; count of bases not matched to a gene: 9. CDR3 sequence: CASSGGRGLFSYEQYF. In nucleotides, the CDR3 is TGTGCCAGCAGTGGGGGGAGGGGACTATTCTCCTACGAGCAGTACTTC.

The V gene is TRBV11-3, the J gene TRBJ2-2; D not resolved. Deletions cut 5 bases from V and 1 base from J, with 8 bases between. Germline CDR1 SGHNT, CDR2 YENEEA. This CDR3 is built from 14 residues. The CDR3 nucleotides read TGTGCCAGCAGCCCCAAGAGGAACACCGGGGAGCTGTTTTTT. It translates to CASSPKRNTGELFF.

The chain combines TRBV11-3 with TRBJ2-7; D might be TRBD2 (6 bases). Per the germline V gene, CDR1 is SGHNT and CDR2 is YENEEA. The V gene lost 4 bases and the J gene lost 0 bases, with 13 bases spanning the gap. The CDR3 spans 15 residues. The CDR3 DNA sequence: TGTGCCAGCAGCTGGAGGGACCGAGACTCCTACGAGCAGTACTTC. Translated, it gives CASSWRDRDSYEQYF.

The V gene is TRBV11-2, the J gene TRBJ2-7, with TRBD2 identical over 11 bases. In germline, CDR1 is SGHAT, CDR2 FQNNGV. Trimming took 3 bases from V and 5 from J; bases not matched to a gene: 6. This CDR3 has 15 amino acids. DNA for the CDR3: TGTGCCAGCAGCTTCACTAGCGGGAGCCTCGACGAGCAGTACTTC. Protein: CASSFTSGSLDEQYF.

The rearrangement links TRBV5-1 to TRBJ2-1; TRBD2 matches at 11 bases. The CDR3 extends over 16 amino acids. V lost 3 bases and J lost 10; bases outside the gene matches: 12. Germline CDR1 reads SGHRS; CDR2 reads YFSETQ. CDR3 sequence reads: CASSWGTSGSTGEQFF. For the CDR3, the DNA is TGCGCCAGCAGCTGGGGGACTAGCGGCTCCACGGGGGAGCAGTTCTTC.

The chain employs TRBV6-4 and TRBJ2-1; TRBD2 matches 7 bases. CDR1 MRHNA and CDR2 SNTAGT come from the germline V gene. This CDR3 region has 15 residues. Trimming cost V 4 bases and J 2 bases; bases outside gene matches: 5. The CDR3 DNA follows: TGTGCCAGCAGTGCGAGTAGCGGGCCCTACAATGAGCAGTTCTTC. This sequence encodes CASSASSGPYNEQFF.

This clone turned up a few times. This rearrangement joins TRBV28 to TRBJ1-2; TRBD1 is a possible D gene (5 bases). CDR1 is MDHEN, CDR2 SYDVKM, per germline. Trimming stripped 5 bases from V and 8 bases from J, with 12 bases between. This CDR3 comprises 12 residues. CDR3 sequence: CASSPAGGGYTF. Here the CDR3 DNA reads TGTGCCAGCAGTCCCGCCGGGGGGGGCTACACCTTC.

In its sample, this clone was seen once. V and J are TRBV4-1 and TRBJ1-4; possibly TRBD1 for D (6 bases). CDR3 length equals 16 residues. Germline CDR1 is MGHRA and CDR2 is YSYEKL. The V and J ends lost 0 bases and 0 bases respectively, with 8 bases between them. This CDR3 reads CASSQDRGTTNEKLFF. In DNA, the CDR3 is TGCGCCAGCAGCCAAGACAGGGGAACAACTAATGAAAAACTGTTTTTT.

The chain is built from TRBV4-1 and TRBJ1-1, with TRBD1 identical over 8 bases. Looked up from germline, CDR1 is MGHRA and CDR2 is YSYEKL. V shed 3 bases, J shed 3 bases, and the junction held 12 bases outside the gene matches. The CDR3 is made up of 17 amino acids. DNA of the CDR3: TGCGCCAGCAGCCATCCCGGACAGGGAATTCGGTACACTGAAGCTTTCTTT. Its translation is CASSHPGQGIRYTEAFF.

CDR3 residues: CAWSIIGALQAEAFF. CDR3 nucleotide sequence: TGTGCCTGGAGTATAATAGGGGCTCTACAGGCTGAAGCTTTCTTT. This rearrangement joins TRBV30 to TRBJ1-1, with TRBD1 as a possible D gene (5 bases). From germline, CDR1 is GTSNPN and CDR2 SVGIG (reference sequence). The CDR3 totals 15 residues. Deletions cut 2 bases from V and 6 bases from J, with 19 bases between.